This T cell receptor beta chain stems from a study of cytomegalovirus exposure and HLA in healthy donors. Both 60 Vbeta primers and 13 Jbeta primers went into the PCR. This table comes from immunoSEQ multiplex PCR, and its TCRdb copy is limited to in-frame clones, with some not included. The sample lists approximately 150,000 clones; roughly 79% were seen once. The specimen was PBMCs. This TCR was recovered from a man aged 18-30 years in good health and CMV-seropositive.

DNA of the CDR3: TGTGCCAGCAGGTCAGGGTTTCGTTCGGCCGGGGAGCTGTTTTTT. Residues: CASRSGFRSAGELFF. The rearrangement joins TRBV11-1 to TRBJ2-2; D may be TRBD1 (5 bases). V lost 6 bases and J lost 6, with 17 bases in between. Germline loops: CDR1 SGHAT, CDR2 FQDESV (reference sequence). This CDR3 comprises 15 residues.